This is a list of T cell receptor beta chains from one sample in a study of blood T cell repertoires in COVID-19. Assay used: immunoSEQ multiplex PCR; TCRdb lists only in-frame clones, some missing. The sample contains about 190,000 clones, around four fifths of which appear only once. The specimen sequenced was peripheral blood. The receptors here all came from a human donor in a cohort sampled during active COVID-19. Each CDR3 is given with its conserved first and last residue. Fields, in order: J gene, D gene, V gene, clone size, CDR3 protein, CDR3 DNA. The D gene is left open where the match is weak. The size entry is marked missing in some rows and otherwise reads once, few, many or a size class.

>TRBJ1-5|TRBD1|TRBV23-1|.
CASSQSPPDRKNQPQHF
TGCGCCAGCAGTCAATCGCCCCCGGACAGGAAAAATCAGCCCCAGCATTTT
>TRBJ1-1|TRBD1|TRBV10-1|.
CASSEKGAYHDEAFF
TGCGCCAGCAGTGAAAAGGGGGCCTACCACGATGAAGCTTTCTTT
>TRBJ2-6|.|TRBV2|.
CASSDAHKISGANVLTF
TGTGCCAGCAGTGATGCACACAAGATCTCTGGGGCCAACGTCCTGACTTTC
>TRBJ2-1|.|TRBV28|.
CASRLRDFSGNEQFF
TGTGCCAGCCGACTCCGGGACTTCTCCGGCAATGAGCAGTTCTTC
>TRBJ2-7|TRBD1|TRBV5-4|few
CASAWDRSKEQYF
TGTGCCAGCGCTTGGGACAGGTCGAAAGAGCAGTACTTC
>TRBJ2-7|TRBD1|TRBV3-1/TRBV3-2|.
CASRSGTGNEQYF
TGTGCCAGCAGGTCCGGGACAGGTAACGAGCAGTACTTC
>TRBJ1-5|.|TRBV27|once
CASSPRPLGDQPQHF
TGTGCCAGCAGTCCAAGGCCTCTCGGAGATCAGCCCCAGCATTTT
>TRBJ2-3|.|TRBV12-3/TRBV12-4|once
CASSLSIANTQYF
TGTGCCAGCAGTTTATCCATAGCCAATACGCAGTATTTT
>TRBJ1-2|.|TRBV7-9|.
CASSFGQYGYTF
TGTGCCAGCAGCTTCGGACAATATGGCTACACCTTC
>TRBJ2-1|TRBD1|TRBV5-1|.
CASSQVQGRNEQFF
TGCGCCAGCTCCCAGGTACAGGGGCGGAATGAGCAGTTCTTC
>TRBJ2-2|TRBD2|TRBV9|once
CASSVDRLAVNTGELFF
TGTGCCAGCAGCGTAGACCGGCTAGCGGTAAACACCGGGGAGCTGTTTTTT
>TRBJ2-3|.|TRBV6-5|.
CASSRRAGRTDTQYF
TGTGCCAGCAGTCGACGGGCAGGGCGCACAGATACGCAGTATTTT
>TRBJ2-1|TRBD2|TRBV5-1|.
CASSAELAGGVNEQFF
TGCGCCAGCAGCGCGGAGCTAGCGGGAGGTGTAAATGAGCAGTTCTTC
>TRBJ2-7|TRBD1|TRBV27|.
CASSSRDRGPYEQYF
TGTGCCAGCAGTTCAAGGGACAGGGGGCCCTACGAGCAGTACTTC
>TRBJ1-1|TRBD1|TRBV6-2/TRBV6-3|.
CASSPATGFDTEAFF
TGTGCCAGCAGTCCCGCGACAGGGTTCGACACTGAAGCTTTCTTT
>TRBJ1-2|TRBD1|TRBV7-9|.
CASSRDSTYGYTF
TGTGCCAGCAGCCGGGACAGCACCTATGGCTACACCTTC
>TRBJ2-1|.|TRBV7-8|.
CASSLSPSGSYNEQFF
TGTGCCAGCAGCTTATCCCCCTCGGGTTCCTACAATGAGCAGTTCTTC
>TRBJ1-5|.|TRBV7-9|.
CASSHSQVGQPQHF
TGTGCCAGCAGCCATTCCCAGGTCGGCCAGCCCCAGCATTTT
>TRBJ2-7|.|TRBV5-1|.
CASSLNQGVIYEQYF
TGCGCCAGCAGCTTGAATCAGGGTGTAATCTACGAGCAGTACTTC
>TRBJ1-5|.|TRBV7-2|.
CASSNTGTDQPQHF
TGTGCCAGCAGCAATACAGGGACCGATCAGCCCCAGCATTTT
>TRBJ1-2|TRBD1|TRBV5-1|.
CASSLSRDRGHGYTF
TGCGCCAGCAGCTTATCCCGGGACAGGGGGCATGGCTACACCTTC
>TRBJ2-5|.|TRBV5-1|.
CASEEAYGDLETQYF
TGCGCCAGCGAAGAAGCGTACGGAGATCTAGAGACCCAGTACTTC
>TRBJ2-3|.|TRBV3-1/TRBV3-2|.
CASSPTRVLDTQYF
TGTGCCAGCAGCCCTACTAGGGTATTAGATACGCAGTATTTT
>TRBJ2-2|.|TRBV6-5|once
CASSYLDSLRGGELFF
TGTGCCAGCAGTTACCTGGACAGTCTTCGTGGCGGGGAGCTGTTTTTT
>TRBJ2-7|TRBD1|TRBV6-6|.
CASRTPGQGLSEQYF
TGTGCCAGCAGGACACCGGGACAGGGACTAAGCGAGCAGTACTTC
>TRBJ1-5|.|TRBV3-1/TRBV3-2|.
CASSRGDQPQHF
TGTGCCAGCAGCCGCGGAGACCAGCCCCAGCATTTT
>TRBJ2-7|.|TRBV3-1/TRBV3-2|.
CASSQTDSAYEQYF
TGTGCCAGCAGCCAAACAGACAGCGCCTACGAGCAGTACTTC
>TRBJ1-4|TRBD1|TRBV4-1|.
CASSRSRDRGVDEKLFF
TGCGCCAGCAGCCGGAGCCGGGACAGGGGGGTGGATGAAAAACTGTTTTTT
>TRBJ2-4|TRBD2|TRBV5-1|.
CASSARLASGIQYF
TGCGCCAGCAGCGCCCGACTAGCTTCTGGCATTCAGTACTTC
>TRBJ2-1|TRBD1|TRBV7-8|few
CASSFTGTGDAEQFF
TGTGCCAGCAGCTTTACCGGGACAGGGGATGCTGAGCAGTTCTTC
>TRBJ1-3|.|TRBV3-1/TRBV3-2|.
CASSQGFRSGNTIYF
TGTGCCAGCAGCCAAGGTTTCAGGTCTGGAAACACCATATATTTT
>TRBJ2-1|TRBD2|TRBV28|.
CASSPRLAGGPNEQFF
TGTGCCAGCAGTCCCCGACTAGCGGGAGGCCCCAATGAGCAGTTCTTC
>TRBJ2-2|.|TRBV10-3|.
CAISELGRDTGELFF
TGTGCCATCAGTGAGTTGGGGCGAGACACCGGGGAGCTGTTTTTT
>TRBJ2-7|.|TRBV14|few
CASSQHYEQYF
TGTGCCAGCAGCCAACACTACGAGCAGTACTTC
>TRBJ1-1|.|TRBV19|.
CASSTMQGREAFF
TGTGCCAGTAGTACAATGCAGGGCCGCGAGGCTTTCTTT
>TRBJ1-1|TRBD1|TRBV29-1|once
CSVGTGSGTFGAFF
TGCAGCGTTGGGACAGGATCTGGAACTTTCGGGGCTTTCTTT
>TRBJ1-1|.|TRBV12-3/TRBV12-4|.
CASSFISNTEAFF
TGTGCCAGCAGTTTTATATCGAACACTGAAGCTTTCTTT
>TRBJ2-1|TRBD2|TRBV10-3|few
CATKGTSGTYNEQFF
TGTGCCACGAAAGGGACTAGCGGGACCTACAATGAGCAGTTCTTC
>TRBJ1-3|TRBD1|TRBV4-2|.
CASSQEQGASGNTIYF
TGTGCCAGCAGCCAAGAACAGGGGGCATCGGGAAACACCATATATTTT
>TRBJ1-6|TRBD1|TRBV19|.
CASSEDRINSPLHF
TGTGCCAGTAGCGAGGACAGGATTAATTCACCCCTCCACTTT
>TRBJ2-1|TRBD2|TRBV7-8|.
CASSLARVWAGGQAEQFF
TGTGCCAGCAGCTTAGCACGGGTGTGGGCGGGGGGGCAGGCTGAGCAGTTCTTC
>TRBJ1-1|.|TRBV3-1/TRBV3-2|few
CASSLRGANTEAFF
TGTGCCAGCAGCCTTCGTGGGGCCAACACTGAAGCTTTCTTT
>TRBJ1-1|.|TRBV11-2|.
CASSLEVGYTEAFF
TGTGCCAGCAGCTTAGAGGTGGGCTACACTGAAGCTTTCTTT
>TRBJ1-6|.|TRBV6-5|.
CASSRGSRRPPPLHF
TGTGCCAGCAGTCGGGGGAGTAGAAGGCCTCCACCCCTCCACTTT
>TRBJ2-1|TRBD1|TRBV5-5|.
CASSWDRGGYNEQFF
TGTGCCAGCAGCTGGGACAGGGGAGGATACAATGAGCAGTTCTTC
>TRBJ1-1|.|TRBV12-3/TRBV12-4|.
CASSLTGRTEAFF
TGTGCCAGCAGTCTAACAGGGCGGACTGAAGCTTTCTTT
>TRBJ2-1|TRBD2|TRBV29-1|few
CSYTGTSLDEQFF
TGCAGCTACACCGGGACTAGCCTCGATGAGCAGTTCTTC
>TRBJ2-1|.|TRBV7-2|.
CASSLDRFSYNEQFF
TGTGCCAGCAGCTTAGATCGTTTTTCCTACAATGAGCAGTTCTTC
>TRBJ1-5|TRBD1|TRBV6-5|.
CASSGQVNQPQHF
TGTGCCAGCAGCGGACAGGTCAATCAGCCCCAGCATTTT
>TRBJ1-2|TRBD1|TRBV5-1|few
CASRAEGANGYTF
TGCGCCAGCAGGGCAGAGGGGGCGAATGGCTACACCTTC
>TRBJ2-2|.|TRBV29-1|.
CSPCRGGMPDAGELFF
TGCAGCCCTTGCCGGGGCGGGATGCCAGACGCCGGGGAGCTGTTTTTT
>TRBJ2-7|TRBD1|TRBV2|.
CASETGGLGEQYF
TGTGCCAGCGAGACAGGGGGACTGGGGGAGCAGTACTTC
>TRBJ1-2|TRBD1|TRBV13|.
CASSLGGQGAYGYTF
TGTGCCAGCAGCTTAGGGGGACAGGGGGCCTATGGCTACACCTTC
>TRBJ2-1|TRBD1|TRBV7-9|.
CASRQQGSSNEQFF
TGTGCCAGCAGACAACAGGGGAGTTCCAATGAGCAGTTCTTC
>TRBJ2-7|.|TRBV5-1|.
CASSPLGGLVTYEQYF
TGCGCCAGCAGCCCCCTTGGGGGCTTGGTTACCTACGAGCAGTACTTC